This T cell receptor (beta chain) derives from a study of T cell responses to AZD1222 COVID-19 vaccine. General study findings and limits: Every sample of the repertoires postdated the peak T cell response. Within unmutated variant regions lay the reported targets of nearly half of spike-specific TCRs. White British people made up most donors, females outnumbered males, and clonal diversity was possibly underestimated. Two doses of AZD1222 preceded a rise in Spike-specific TCR breadth and depth.

The data were produced by immunoSEQ multiplex PCR, yet TCRdb's version contains in-frame clones alone and is incomplete. The sample consists of about 100,000 clones, approximately 87% of them appearing once. In the case of this clone: The antigen is not known. The sample contains more than one DNA sequence encoding this CDR3.

Specimen: peripheral blood, collected on day 0 of AZD1222 vaccination. The TCR was taken from an adult in good health.

CDR3 bases: TGTGCCAGCAGTTTACAGGGATCCTACGAGCAGTACTTC. This gives the protein CASSLQGSYEQYF. This chain links TRBV27 with TRBJ2-7; D might be TRBD1 (5 bases). This CDR3 is built from 13 residues. The V end lost 2 bases, the J end lost 1 base, and 6 bases lay between the germline ends. Per germline, CDR1 MNHEY and CDR2 SMNVEV (reference sequence).